Included here is one TCR beta chain sequence, with context. Its recognized antigen is unknown. No base-level quality is on record; no much larger clone is a single base apart. This sample stems from a study of cytomegalovirus exposure and HLA in healthy donors (dated by TCRdb to 2017 to 2019). Background for the entire study: An earlier analysis of roughly 610 of the donors reported 276 Gb of sequence data and approximately 120 million unique TCR beta sequences obtained from about 179 million T cells. An early release covering approximately 600 HLA-typed donors comprised 250 to 350 gigabases of sequencing data and roughly 86 million unique TCR sequences. The genetic ancestry cluster associated with self-reported Caucasian donors included about four fifths of the approximately 430 genotyped donors. The aim of the study was to test whether cataloging public T cell receptors could identify signatures of past pathogen exposure. The T cell repertoires of 666 subjects were profiled by immunosequencing and related to cytomegalovirus serostatus. A separate validation cohort of 90 to 150 different subjects was used in addition to the 666-subject first cohort. The study combined high-throughput TCR immunosequencing, statistical association of individual TCRs with disease status, and machine learning to predict cytomegalovirus infection status. A later analysis re-examined previously published TCR beta repertoires from about 670 donors and added high-resolution HLA genotyping to investigate patterns of TCR occurrence. Rather than drawing on any new phenotypic data, the later analysis identified candidate immune exposures from TCR beta sequences and the way those sequences occurred across donors. In an earlier analysis of several hundred of the donors, high-throughput TCR beta sequencing was used to judge whether each TCR beta V gene segment behaved as functional or pseudogenic. Donor age, sex, ethnicity and CMV serostatus were collected together with the repertoire data. A later genetic analysis took genome-wide SNP genotypes for 398 of the 666 donors and used that subset as a discovery cohort. All discovery cohort repertoires had been generated on a single sequencing platform. Class I and class II HLA loci were covered by the typing at four-digit resolution. The number of donors typed differed by locus, with about 629-640 for A, B, C, DRB1 and DQB1, 522 for DQA1, 606 for DPA1, and some 450 for DPB1. Several DR-DQ haplotypes were handled as single units for association and clustering, since linkage in the cohort was strong. Among 398 genotyped donors of the cohort, an average of approximately 240,000 unique TCR beta nucleotide sequences were sequenced per donor, roughly a sixth of them non-productive. Results the study describes overall, beyond this receptor: According to a later analysis, TCR association rates differed among HLA loci, with DRB1 alleles showing the most associated TCRs and HLA-C alleles showing the fewest. Strong co-occurrence of HLA alleles, especially DR and DQ, made assigning TCR associations to individual alleles difficult. The classifier was reported to diagnose cytomegalovirus status with high specificity and sensitivity in both the original cohort and the validation cohort. An association between a missense DCLRE1C variant and V-gene and J-gene trimming of TCR beta chains was found in a later genetic analysis and replicated in an independent cohort. Because some donors lacked HLA typing at each locus, the association tests relied only on the typed subset. Linkage disequilibrium might explain the correlated functional status among segregating V segments, but an unknown experimental factor could not be ruled out. Several of the top co-occurrence clusters appeared to be linked to parvovirus B19, influenza, CMV and Epstein-Barr virus, according to a later analysis. The 87-base-pair reads could not distinguish some IMGT-functional V segments, including TRBV6-2 and TRBV6-3, so those segments were excluded. According to a later analysis, most CMV-associated TCR beta chains appeared to be HLA-restricted, and the HLA associations seemed to be driven largely by CMV exposure. Specific HLA alleles were associated with 15,000 to 20,000 TCR beta sequences at a false discovery rate of 0.05 in a later analysis. Roughly 15 rarely observed V segments, including chromosome 9 orphons, were excluded from the earlier analysis of just under 600 of the donors because counts were too low. Three of the identified cytomegalovirus-associated TCR beta chains were confirmed in vitro to be specific for cytomegalovirus antigens. Across donors, most TCR sequences were observed very rarely, whereas some public TCRs were present in many individuals. In a later analysis, HLA-associated TCR beta chains were found to be more clonally expanded and to have lower generation probabilities than equally common non-associated chains. The cohort was sequenced for TCR beta chains only, and without alpha or paired-chain data the features that could be detected were limited. A further reported finding was that TCR beta sequences accurately predicted the HLA-A and HLA-B alleles for most subjects in the first cohort. A total of 150 or so TCR beta chains were listed by the study as associated with cytomegalovirus. CMV serostatus was the only immune exposure information available for the cohort. The authors suggested that the approach could potentially be generalized to other disease states and immunological phenotypes. In an earlier analysis of 587 of the donors, most TCR beta V segments appeared in productive rearrangements about 87% or about 30% of the time, broadly matching IMGT annotations. A group of highly shared sequence variants was considered likely to be a technical artifact of the sequencing pipeline. Presence/absence analyses assumed roughly uniform sequencing depth across donors, an assumption that may not hold. Compared with the 666-donor mean, donors in an Asian-associated ancestry cluster had fewer N-insertions in productive TCRs, according to a later genetic analysis.

The cohort was made up of approximately 670 healthy bone marrow donors. At the time of sampling, all cohort members were nominally healthy, though unrecorded immune exposures were likely present. The donor tested CMV seropositive, placing the donor among the 289 seropositive members of the cohort. Every donor gave a peripheral blood sample, and the peripheral blood mononuclear cells from that sample were used for TCR beta sequencing. Genomic DNA extraction from the blood cell samples was performed with the Qiagen DNeasy Blood Extraction Kit. From the cysteine up to the phenylalanine, the CDR3 has a length of 13 residues. Kept here is only the CDR3 DNA, which spans 39 bases and is read in frame from base 1. CDR1 is given as LNHDA and CDR2 as SQIVND, both from the germline V gene (reference sequence). Germline trimming: 8 bases from V, 7 bases from J; junction bases outside gene matches: 8. Library preparation was by the immunoSEQ multiplex PCR assay. A mixture of 60 forward primers for TCR Vbeta segments and 13 reverse primers for TCR Jbeta segments was used in the multiplex PCR. A multiplex PCR assay on genomic DNA amplified the CDR3 region of rearranged TCR beta genes. The amplified TCR beta libraries were sequenced on the Illumina HiSeq System as 87-base-pair reads. In the paper's pipeline: In a later analysis, around 80 million unique TCR beta chains were counted across the 666 repertoires, and some 10 million of these chains were shared by at least two donors. To remove PCR and sequencing errors, raw reads were error-corrected and collapsed into unique sequences using a nearest-neighbor algorithm that merged closely related sequences. Alignment of CDR3 sequences to IMGT reference sequences was used to assign V, D and J gene segments. Each retained sequence needed at least a six-nucleotide match to both a V gene segment and a J gene segment. Rearrangements were classified as productive when the CDR3 lacked stop codons and remained in frame with V and J, and all other rearrangements were classified as non-productive. CDR3 was defined according to IMGT convention as the region running from the second conserved V-encoded cysteine to the conserved J-encoded phenylalanine. The earlier analysis of fewer than 750 of the donors excluded sequences that lacked an unambiguous match to a single V gene segment. An earlier analysis of a few hundred of the donors called V segments functional above 56.7% productive rearrangements and segregating when the between-donor standard deviation exceeded 5%. To diagnose cytomegalovirus status from the catalog of TCR beta chain sequences, a statistical classification framework was built. In a later analysis, TCR nucleotide sequences were compared against IMGT/GENE-DB human TR gene sequences so that V and J genes could be assigned. In a later analysis, CDR3 sequences and most-parsimonious VDJ recombination scenarios were assigned using the TCRdist pipeline. In a later analysis, each TCR beta chain was defined by its CDR3 amino acid sequence together with its V-gene family, and reads without a unique V-gene family were excluded. In a later analysis, 500 to 700 highly shared, low-generation-probability nucleotide sequences were removed to address suspected cross-contamination and a sequencing artifact. For each public chain, a later analysis derived a clonal expansion index from normalized ranks of inferred template counts within each repertoire. In a later analysis, generation probabilities were computed with a VDJ recombination model fitted to out-of-frame rearrangements, and the resulting probabilities were checked against IGoR. Hypergeometric tests were used in a later analysis to score TCR-TCR, TCR-HLA and TCR-CMV co-occurrence, with a repertoire-size bias correction applied to the TCR pairs. A later analysis estimated false discovery rates by permuting HLA or CMV assignments 20 times. In a later analysis, co-occurring TCRs were grouped using DBSCAN, with TCRdist sequence similarity added in when clustering inside HLA-allele-positive subsets. Repertoires with fewer than 30,000 or more than 120,000 public chains were left out of co-occurrence clustering, as were a few repertoires with anomalous nucleotide sharing. Here the immuneACCESS table is served through TCRdb, limited to in-frame sequences with V and J called. Missing clones are a known gap in these copies; in checked studies unresolved V genes cover under half, and the rest lacks a known reason. That table is the source of V, J and clone size, and D and trimming were worked out from the DNA. The sample table shows about 100,000 clones, and about four fifths are seen once. Together, the top ten hold about 4% of the sample.

The chain is made from TRBV19 and TRBJ2-5, with 9 bases in between that match TRBD1. Material: PBMCs. This receptor was obtained from a female donor in good health and CMV-seropositive. CDR3 loop: CASSDRGIGTQYF. The sequenced DNA: TGTGCCAGTTCGGACAGGGGAATCGGGACCCAGTACTTC.